Detailed here is one T cell receptor (beta chain). V lost 7 bases, J lost 4 bases, and 18 bases lay in between. The germline V gene encodes CDR1 LNHDA and CDR2 SQIVND (reference sequence). The CDR3 is 15 residues long. This sample is drawn from a study of cytomegalovirus exposure and HLA in healthy donors. The PCR contained 60 Vbeta and 13 Jbeta primers. Only in-frame clones appear in the TCRdb table, and some are missing; sequencing was by immunoSEQ multiplex PCR. The table has 100,000 to 150,000 clones, around three quarters seen once. The sequence was collected from a male donor in good health and CMV-seronegative. The specimen sequenced was PBMCs. This rearrangement joins TRBV19 to TRBJ2-3, with D tentatively TRBD2 (7 bases). In DNA form, the CDR3 reads TGTGCCAGTAAGATTAGGGGGGGGCCCCCAGATACGCAGTATTTT. Protein sequence: CASKIRGGPPDTQYF. The variable domain in full, with the rest retrieved from reference TRBV19 and TRBJ2-3, is DGGITQSPKYLFRKEGQNVTLSCEQNLNHDAMYWYRQDPGQGLRLIYYSQIVNDFQKGDIAEGYSVSREKKESFPLTVTSAQKNPTAFYLCASKIRGGPPDTQYFGPGTRLTVL.